Listed below are T cell receptor beta chains from one sample, sequenced in a study of T-cell reconstitution after alpha-beta-depleted transplantation in children. TCRdb called the PCR reads again in MiXCR, with one record for every CDR3 protein. The table lists 240,000 or so distinct CDR3 sequences, roughly 8.2% of them singletons. The starting material was PBMCs, mostly from graft donor cells, obtained 180 days after TCRalphabeta/CD19-depleted stem cell transplant. The receptors come from a male patient younger than 18 who had a stem cell transplant for acute lymphoblastic leukemia, so the T cells may come from the graft donor. CDR3s include the opening cysteine and the closing phenylalanine or tryptophan. D genes are given only for firm matches. Size is stated as once, few, many, or a class for an expanded clone.

clone_size	d_call	v_call	j_call	cdr3_aa	cdr3_nt
many	TRBD2	TRBV19	TRBJ2-1	CASSRGLEVDEQFF	TGTGCCAGTAGTAGAGGACTAGAAGTCGATGAGCAGTTCTTC
many	TRBD1	TRBV12-3/TRBV12-4	TRBJ2-5	CASRRDREAQYF	TGTGCCAGCAGGCGGGACAGGGAGGCCCAGTACTTC
many	NA	TRBV9	TRBJ2-2	CASRLGNGPGELFF	TGTGCCAGCAGGCTAGGGAATGGACCCGGGGAGCTGTTTTTT
many	NA	TRBV5-1	TRBJ2-1	CASSPGADSYNEQFF	TGCGCCAGCAGCCCGGGAGCGGACTCCTACAATGAGCAGTTCTTC
many	NA	TRBV28	TRBJ2-1	CASSLGWDEQFF	TGTGCCAGCAGTTTGGGGTGGGATGAGCAGTTCTTC
many	NA	TRBV7-6	TRBJ1-5	CASSSRVNQPQHF	TGTGCCAGCAGCTCCAGGGTTAATCAGCCCCAGCATTTT
many	NA	TRBV20-1	TRBJ1-2	CSAREGGYGYTF	TGCAGTGCTAGGGAGGGAGGCTATGGCTACACCTTC
many	TRBD2	TRBV20-1	TRBJ2-4	CSASPGLKNF	TGCAGTGCTTCTCCGGGACTAAAGAACTTC
few	NA	TRBV5-1	TRBJ1-2	CASSLARDGYTF	TGCGCCAGCAGCTTGGCTCGGGATGGCTACACCTTC
many	NA	TRBV12-3/TRBV12-4	TRBJ1-2	CASGRRNNHGYTF	TGTGCCAGCGGGAGGAGGAACAATCATGGCTACACCTTC
many	NA	TRBV4-2	TRBJ2-1	CASSLWAGRDEQFF	TGTGCCAGCAGCCTCTGGGCGGGACGCGATGAGCAGTTCTTC
many	NA	TRBV28	TRBJ2-3	CASNYGSATDTQYF	TGTGCCAGCAATTACGGGAGCGCCACAGATACGCAGTATTTT
many	NA	TRBV28	TRBJ1-6	CASSLPHQGSPLHF	TGTGCCAGCAGTTTACCCCATCAAGGGTCACCCCTCCACTTT
many	NA	TRBV25-1	TRBJ1-2	CASSDSAAETYGYTF	TGTGCCAGCAGTGACTCCGCCGCGGAAACTTATGGCTACACCTTC
many	TRBD2	TRBV4-3	TRBJ2-3	CASSQVTSGEPTDTQYF	TGCGCCAGCAGCCAAGTCACTAGCGGGGAGCCCACAGATACGCAGTATTTT